The TCR beta chain under discussion was sequenced for a study of cytomegalovirus exposure and HLA in healthy donors. Both 60 Vbeta primers and 13 Jbeta primers went into the PCR. TCRdb's copy holds only in-frame clones and misses some; the assay was immunoSEQ multiplex PCR. This sample lists around 150,000 clones; its ten largest clones have roughly 2.7%. With regard to this clone: Its cognate antigen is unknown.

Study-level points and caveats: HLA-A and HLA-B allele assignments for most subjects were reportedly predicted accurately using TCR beta sequences. The study listed approximately 170 cytomegalovirus-associated TCR beta chains.

Germline trimming cut 6 bases from V and 6 bases from J; bases unmatched to any gene: 13. CDR1 is LNHDA, CDR2 SQIVND, per germline (reference sequence). The CDR3 is 16 residues long. This rearrangement joins TRBV19 to TRBJ2-1; TRBD1 aligns across 8 bases. This clonotype was obtained from a man aged 40-50 years in good health and CMV-seronegative. Sample: PBMCs. CDR3 amino acids: CASSNLRDRPGNEQFF. CDR3 coding DNA: TGTGCCAGTAGCAACCTCCGGGACAGGCCGGGCAATGAGCAGTTCTTC.